This TCR beta chain was identified during a study of CDR3 diversity in severe acne. This clonotype showed up many times. V lost 3 bases and J lost 6; bases outside the gene matches: 12. This CDR3 comprises 16 residues. Germline V gene lookup returns CDR1 SGDLS and CDR2 YYNGEE. TCRdb redid the calling of the PCR reads with MiXCR, one entry per CDR3 protein. The data contain more than 85,000 distinct CDR3 sequences, roughly 51% of them seen just once; the ten biggest clones take up around 12%. The rearrangement links TRBV9 to TRBJ2-1; TRBD2 agrees at 7 bases. The material sequenced was blood. The clonotype was recovered from a male donor with acne. The CDR3 DNA follows: TGTGCCAGCAGCGCGCCTTTAGCGGGTGGAACCAATGAGCAGTTCTTC. Encoded protein: CASSAPLAGGTNEQFF.